This TCR beta chain was sequenced in a study of cytomegalovirus exposure and HLA in healthy donors. The study, taken as a whole, reports: Follow-up analysis later connected one missense variant in DCLRE1C with trimming of TCR beta V- and J-genes. The authors later found TCR association rates varying by HLA locus, with DRB1 most and HLA-C fewest.

For this clone: The antigen is not known.

PCR employed 60 Vbeta and 13 Jbeta primers. TCRdb's table, derived via immunoSEQ multiplex PCR, lists solely in-frame clones and lacks some. The sample has about 140,000 clones, more than 75% seen once. The V and J ends lost 0 bases and 9 bases respectively, with 8 bases between them. This CDR3 is 11 amino acids long. Germline CDR1 reads DFQATT; CDR2 reads SNEGSKA (reference sequence). The sample was PBMCs. The V call is TRBV20-1, the J call TRBJ1-1; possible D gene TRBD1, 6 bases. This clonotype originated in a female donor in good health and CMV-seronegative. Written as DNA, the CDR3 is TGCAGTGCTAGAGAAGGGACAAAAGCTTTCTTT. Translation gives CSAREGTKAFF.